The 12 T cell receptor beta chains given below trace back to one sample, sequenced in a study of blood T cell repertoires in COVID-19. The assay was immunoSEQ multiplex PCR, and TCRdb's table has in-frame clones only and misses some. This table has 200,000 to 250,000 clones, about 86% appearing once. The sequenced sample was peripheral blood. These receptors came from a man older than 75 with acute or convalescent COVID-19.

The chain employs TRBV9 and TRBJ2-5; possible D gene TRBD2, 5 bases. The V end lost 3 bases, the J end lost 2 bases, and 11 bases lay between the germline ends. In germline, CDR1 is SGDLS, CDR2 YYNGEE. The CDR3 is made up of 14 amino acids. CDR3 sequence reads: CASSASQRQETQYF. The CDR3 DNA reads as TGTGCCAGCAGCGCAAGTCAGCGGCAAGAGACCCAGTACTTC.

J is TRBJ1-1 and V is TRBV6-5; TRBD1 is a possible D gene (5 bases). This CDR3 has 12 residues. Per the germline V gene, CDR1 is MNHEY and CDR2 is SVGAGI. With 6 bases removed from V and 4 bases from J, the gap between germline ends came to 9 bases. CDR3 nucleotides: TGTGCCAGCAGGGTGGGGCGCACTGAAGCTTTCTTT. Protein product: CASRVGRTEAFF.

Only a few counts were recorded for this clone. The rearrangement links TRBV5-1 to TRBJ2-2, with 8 bases that match TRBD1. The CDR3 consists of 16 residues. J was trimmed by 4 bases and V by 4 bases; bases with no gene match: 9. CDR1 and CDR2 from the germline V gene are SGHRS and YFSETQ. The CDR3 spells CASSPPGQDFTGELFF. DNA for the CDR3: TGCGCCAGCAGCCCGCCGGGACAGGATTTCACCGGGGAGCTGTTTTTT.

The rearrangement links TRBV27 to TRBJ1-1; 10 bases are a match to TRBD1. CDR1 is MNHEY, CDR2 SMNVEV, per germline (reference sequence). The CDR3 length is 14 residues. V dropped 7 bases and J dropped 11; count of bases not matched to a gene: 13. The CDR3 sequence is CASTSVGQGSRAFF. The DNA of the CDR3 is TGTGCCAGCACCTCGGTGGGACAGGGGAGCCGGGCTTTCTTT.

The chain has TRBV27 and TRBJ2-6; possible D gene TRBD2, 5 bases. The CDR3 sequence is 16 residues long. Germline values: CDR1 MNHEY, CDR2 SMNVEV (reference sequence). V was pared by 3 bases and J by 6 bases, with 15 bases between. CDR3 DNA sequence: TGTGCCAGCAGTTTTCGAGGAGGACGTTTGGCCAACGTCCTGACTTTC. Translation: CASSFRGGRLANVLTF.

The chain combines TRBV7-7 with TRBJ1-2; 8 bases fit TRBD1. V shed 5 bases and J 8 bases; nucleotides not matched to a gene: 16. Germline V lookup: CDR1 SSHAT, CDR2 FNYEAQ (reference sequence). There are 16 residues in the CDR3. The DNA for the CDR3 is TGTGCCAGCAGCATTAGGGACAGGTACGCCCTTCGCGGCTACACCTTC. Translation: CASSIRDRYALRGYTF.

The chain couples TRBV5-1 to TRBJ2-3, with D unclear. The CDR3 runs to 14 residues. Per the germline V gene, CDR1 is SGHRS and CDR2 is YFSETQ. Between the trimmed V and J ends, which lost 4 bases and 2 bases, there was a span of 11 bases. In DNA, the CDR3 is TGCGCCAGCAGCCCCCTTTCTTCCACAGATACGCAGTATTTT. It yields the protein CASSPLSSTDTQYF.

The chain has TRBV7-2 and TRBJ2-1; TRBD1 might be the D (7 bases). Germline V gene sequence: CDR1 SGHTA, CDR2 FQGNSA. The CDR3 has 15 amino acids. V lost 5 bases and J lost 4, with 15 bases in between. In nucleotides, the CDR3 is TGTGCCAGCAGCCCGACAGGGAGCGGGTACAATGAGCAGTTCTTC. It yields the protein CASSPTGSGYNEQFF.

The rearrangement uses TRBV7-8 and TRBJ1-5; a weak D match, TRBD1 (5 bases). Germline lookup yields CDR1 SGHVS and CDR2 FQNEAQ. The CDR3 extends over 16 amino acids. V lost 7 bases and J lost 0, with 16 bases in between. The CDR3 bases are TGTGCCAGCACCCCTAAGGGGCAGATTAGCAATCAGCCCCAGCATTTT. As protein: CASTPKGQISNQPQHF.

This clone was observed once. The chain joins TRBV28 to TRBJ2-1, with 10 bases fitting TRBD1. Trimming took 11 bases from V and 9 from J; bases not matched to a gene: 10. Germline loops: CDR1 MDHEN, CDR2 SYDVKM. This CDR3 comprises 13 residues. In DNA, the CDR3 is TGTGCCGTTACTTCCGGGACAGGGGTTGAGCAGTTCTTC. Encoded protein: CAVTSGTGVEQFF.

This clone has a single count. The J gene is TRBJ2-1, the V gene TRBV10-3, with D maybe TRBD2 (5 bases). The CDR3 loop spans 17 amino acids. Germline loops: CDR1 ENHRY, CDR2 SYGVKD. Trimming took off 0 bases at V and 1 base at J, with 13 bases between the two ends. This CDR3 is CAISESGHRGSYNEQFF. In DNA form, the CDR3 reads TGTGCCATCAGTGAGTCAGGGCACCGAGGGTCCTACAATGAGCAGTTCTTC.

A few counts support this clone. V gene TRBV7-9 combines with J gene TRBJ1-2; TRBD1 agrees at 8 bases. From germline, CDR1 is SEHNR and CDR2 FQNEAQ (reference sequence). The CDR3 is 18 residues long. After removal of 5 bases from V and 6 bases from J, the junction contained 20 bases not matched to a gene. The CDR3 loop is CASSRGQGRIYMRNGYTF. In DNA, the CDR3 is TGTGCCAGCAGCCGAGGACAGGGCCGGATCTATATGAGGAATGGCTACACCTTC. Looking up the rest from reference TRBV7-9 and TRBJ1-2 gives the full variable domain: DTGVSQNPRHKITKRGQNVTFRCDPISEHNRLYWYRQTLGQGPEFLTYFQNEAQLEKSRLLSDRFSAERPKGSFSTLEIQRTEQGDSAMYLCASSRGQGRIYMRNGYTFGSGTRLTVV.